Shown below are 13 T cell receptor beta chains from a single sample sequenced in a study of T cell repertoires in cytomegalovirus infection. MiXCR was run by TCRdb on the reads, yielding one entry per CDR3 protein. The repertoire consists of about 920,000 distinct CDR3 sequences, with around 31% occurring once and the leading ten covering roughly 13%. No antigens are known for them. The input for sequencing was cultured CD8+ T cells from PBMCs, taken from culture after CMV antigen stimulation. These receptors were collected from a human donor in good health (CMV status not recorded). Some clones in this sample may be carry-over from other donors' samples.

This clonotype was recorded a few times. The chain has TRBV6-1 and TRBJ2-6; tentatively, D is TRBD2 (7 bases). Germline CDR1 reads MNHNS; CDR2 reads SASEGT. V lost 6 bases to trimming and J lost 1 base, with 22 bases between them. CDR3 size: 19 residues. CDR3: CASRIPPGGPVSGANVLTF. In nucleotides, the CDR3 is TGTGCCAGCAGGATTCCCCCGGGGGGCCCTGTATCTGGGGCCAACGTCCTGACTTTC.

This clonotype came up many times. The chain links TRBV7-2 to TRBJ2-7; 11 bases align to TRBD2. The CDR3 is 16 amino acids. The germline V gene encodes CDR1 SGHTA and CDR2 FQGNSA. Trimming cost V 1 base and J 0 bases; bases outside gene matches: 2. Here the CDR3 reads CASSLGGLAVSYEQYF. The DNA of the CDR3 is TGTGCCAGCAGCTTAGGGGGACTAGCGGTCTCCTACGAGCAGTACTTC.

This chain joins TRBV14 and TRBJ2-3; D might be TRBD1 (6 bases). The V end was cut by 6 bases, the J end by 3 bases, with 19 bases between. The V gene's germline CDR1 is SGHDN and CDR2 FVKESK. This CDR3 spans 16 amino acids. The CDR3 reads CASRRTGTPWTDTQYF. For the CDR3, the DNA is TGTGCCAGCAGGAGAACAGGGACGCCATGGACAGATACGCAGTATTTT.

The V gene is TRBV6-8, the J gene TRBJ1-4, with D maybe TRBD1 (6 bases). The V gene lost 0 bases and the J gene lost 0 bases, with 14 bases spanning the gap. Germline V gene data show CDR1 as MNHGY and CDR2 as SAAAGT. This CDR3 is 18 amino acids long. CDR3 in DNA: TGTGCCAGCAGTTACTCGAGCGGGACACGATCAACTAATGAAAAACTGTTTTTT. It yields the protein CASSYSSGTRSTNEKLFF.

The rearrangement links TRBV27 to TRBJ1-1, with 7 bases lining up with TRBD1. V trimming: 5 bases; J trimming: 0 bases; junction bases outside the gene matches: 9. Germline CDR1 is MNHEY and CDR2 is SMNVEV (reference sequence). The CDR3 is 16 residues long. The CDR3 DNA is TGTGCCAGCAGTCCTGCCCCAGGGGGTATGAACACTGAAGCTTTCTTT. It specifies CASSPAPGGMNTEAFF.

The CDR3 here is CASRDRYGTEAFF. In DNA form, the CDR3 reads TGTGCCAGCAGGGACAGGTATGGGACTGAAGCTTTCTTT. This rearrangement joins TRBV25-1 to TRBJ1-1; TRBD1 matches 7 bases. The CDR3 spans 13 residues. V was pared by 6 bases and J by 5 bases, with 6 bases of the junction left unmatched. Germline values: CDR1 MGHDK, CDR2 SYGVNS. The whole variable domain, remainder taken from reference TRBV25-1 and TRBJ1-1, is EADIYQTPRYLVIGTGKKITLECSQTMGHDKMYWYQQDPGMELHLIHYSYGVNSTEKGDLSSESTVSRIRTEHFPLTLESARPSHTSQYLCASRDRYGTEAFFGQGTRLTVV.

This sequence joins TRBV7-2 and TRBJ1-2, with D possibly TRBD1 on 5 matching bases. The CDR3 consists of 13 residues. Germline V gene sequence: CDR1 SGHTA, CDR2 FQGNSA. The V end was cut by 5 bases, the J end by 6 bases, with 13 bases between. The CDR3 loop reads CASSQRWGDGYTF. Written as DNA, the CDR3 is TGTGCCAGCAGCCAGAGGTGGGGGGATGGCTACACCTTC.

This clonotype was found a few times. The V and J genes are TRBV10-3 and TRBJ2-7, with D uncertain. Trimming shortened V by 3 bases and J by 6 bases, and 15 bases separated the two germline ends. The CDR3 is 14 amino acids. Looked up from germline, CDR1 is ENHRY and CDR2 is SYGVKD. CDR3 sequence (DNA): TGTGCCATCAGTGAAAAAGGACCCGCGAGCGAGCAGTACTTC. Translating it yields CAISEKGPASEQYF.

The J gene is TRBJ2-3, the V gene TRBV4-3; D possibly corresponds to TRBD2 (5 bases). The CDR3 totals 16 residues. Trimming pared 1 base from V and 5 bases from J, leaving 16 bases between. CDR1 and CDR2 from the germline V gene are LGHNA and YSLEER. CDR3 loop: CASSQGAAIEGDTQYF. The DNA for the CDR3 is TGCGCCAGCAGCCAAGGAGCGGCGATAGAAGGAGATACGCAGTATTTT.

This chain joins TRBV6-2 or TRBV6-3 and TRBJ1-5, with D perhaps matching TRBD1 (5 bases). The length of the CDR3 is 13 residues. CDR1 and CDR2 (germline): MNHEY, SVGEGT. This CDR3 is CGSGLSLYQPQHF. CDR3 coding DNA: TGTGGATCAGGGTTATCCCTCTATCAGCCCCAGCATTTT.

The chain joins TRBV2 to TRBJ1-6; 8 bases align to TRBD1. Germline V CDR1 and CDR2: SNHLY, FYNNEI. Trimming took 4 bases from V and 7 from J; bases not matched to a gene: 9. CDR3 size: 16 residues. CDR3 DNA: TGTGCCAGCAGTGGGGTCCGACAGGGGAAGAATTCACCCCTCCACTTT. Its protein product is CASSGVRQGKNSPLHF. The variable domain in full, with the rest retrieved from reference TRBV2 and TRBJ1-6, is EPEVTQTPSHQVTQMGQEVILRCVPISNHLYFYWYRQILGQKVEFLVSFYNNEISEKSEIFDDQFSVERPDGSNFTLKIRSTKLEDSAMYFCASSGVRQGKNSPLHFGNGTRLTVT.

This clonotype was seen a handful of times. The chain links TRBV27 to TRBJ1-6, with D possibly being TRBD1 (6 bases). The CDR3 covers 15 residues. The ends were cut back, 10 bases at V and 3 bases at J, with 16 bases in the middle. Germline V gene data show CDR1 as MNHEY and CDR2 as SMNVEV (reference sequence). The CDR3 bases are TGTGCCACCGCTCAAATAGGGGGCTATAATTCACCCCTCCACTTT. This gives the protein CATAQIGGYNSPLHF.

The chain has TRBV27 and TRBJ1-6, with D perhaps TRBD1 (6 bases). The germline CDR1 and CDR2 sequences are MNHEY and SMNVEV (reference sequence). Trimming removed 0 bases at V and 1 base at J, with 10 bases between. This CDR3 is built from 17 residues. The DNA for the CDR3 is TGTGCCAGCAGTTTATCAGGGGGATGGTCCTATAATTCACCCCTCCACTTT. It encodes CASSLSGGWSYNSPLHF.